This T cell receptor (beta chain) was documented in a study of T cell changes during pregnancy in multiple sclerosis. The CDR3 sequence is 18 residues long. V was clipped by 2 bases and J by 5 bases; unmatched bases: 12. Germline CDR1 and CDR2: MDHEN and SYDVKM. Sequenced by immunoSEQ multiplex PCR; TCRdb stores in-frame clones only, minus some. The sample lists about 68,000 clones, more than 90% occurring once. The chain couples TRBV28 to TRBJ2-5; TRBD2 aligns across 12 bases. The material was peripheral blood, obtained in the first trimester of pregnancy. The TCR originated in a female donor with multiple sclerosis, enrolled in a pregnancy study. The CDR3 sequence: CASSLRGTSGLVPETQYF. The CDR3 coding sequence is TGTGCCAGCAGTTTACGAGGGACTAGCGGGCTCGTCCCCGAGACCCAGTACTTC.